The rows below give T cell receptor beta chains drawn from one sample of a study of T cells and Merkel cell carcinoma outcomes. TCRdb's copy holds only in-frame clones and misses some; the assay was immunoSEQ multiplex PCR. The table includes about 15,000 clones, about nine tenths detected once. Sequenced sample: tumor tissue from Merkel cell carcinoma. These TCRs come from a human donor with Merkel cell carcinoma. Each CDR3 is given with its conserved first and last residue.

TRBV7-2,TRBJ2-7,CASSLDPSSYEQYF
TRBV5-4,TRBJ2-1,CASTNLVGVYNEQFF
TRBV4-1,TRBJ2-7,CASSQEDEQYF
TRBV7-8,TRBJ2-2,CASSLDRNTGELFF
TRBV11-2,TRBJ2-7,CASSLDRSGRRNEQYF
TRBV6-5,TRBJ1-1,CASSYRGEAFF
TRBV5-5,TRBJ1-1,CASSLGGDTEAFF
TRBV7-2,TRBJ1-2,CASSLSTTGDYTF
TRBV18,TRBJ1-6,CASSPQQGAPGGGPLHF
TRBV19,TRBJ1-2,CASSPQGFYGYTF
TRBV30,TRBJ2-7,CAWRPGQVSYEQYF
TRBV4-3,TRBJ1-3,CASSQQRSGNTIYF
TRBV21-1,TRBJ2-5,CASSDGSKYQETQYF